The subject of this entry is one TCR beta chain. Measured with immunoSEQ multiplex PCR; TCRdb has only the in-frame clones, and not every one. This table has approximately 190,000 clones, 80% to 85% appearing once. The data originate from a study of blood T cell repertoires in COVID-19. Study context: Samples of COVID-19 (acute and convalescent) were obtained from the United States, Italy and Spain. Nucleic acid was either cDNA or gDNA, and it came from T cells, B-cell-depleted T cells, or PBMCs.

Material for sequencing was peripheral blood. This TCR was sampled from a woman between 40 and 55 years old with acute or convalescent COVID-19.

CDR3 DNA: TGTGCCAGCAGCAATCAGGGAGGCCAGCCCCAGCATTTT. It is translated as CASSNQGGQPQHF. This chain links TRBV7-9 with TRBJ1-5; D possibly corresponds to TRBD1 (5 bases). The CDR3 covers 13 residues. V was clipped by 5 bases and J by 7 bases, with 12 bases between them. The germline V gene encodes CDR1 SEHNR and CDR2 FQNEAQ (reference sequence).